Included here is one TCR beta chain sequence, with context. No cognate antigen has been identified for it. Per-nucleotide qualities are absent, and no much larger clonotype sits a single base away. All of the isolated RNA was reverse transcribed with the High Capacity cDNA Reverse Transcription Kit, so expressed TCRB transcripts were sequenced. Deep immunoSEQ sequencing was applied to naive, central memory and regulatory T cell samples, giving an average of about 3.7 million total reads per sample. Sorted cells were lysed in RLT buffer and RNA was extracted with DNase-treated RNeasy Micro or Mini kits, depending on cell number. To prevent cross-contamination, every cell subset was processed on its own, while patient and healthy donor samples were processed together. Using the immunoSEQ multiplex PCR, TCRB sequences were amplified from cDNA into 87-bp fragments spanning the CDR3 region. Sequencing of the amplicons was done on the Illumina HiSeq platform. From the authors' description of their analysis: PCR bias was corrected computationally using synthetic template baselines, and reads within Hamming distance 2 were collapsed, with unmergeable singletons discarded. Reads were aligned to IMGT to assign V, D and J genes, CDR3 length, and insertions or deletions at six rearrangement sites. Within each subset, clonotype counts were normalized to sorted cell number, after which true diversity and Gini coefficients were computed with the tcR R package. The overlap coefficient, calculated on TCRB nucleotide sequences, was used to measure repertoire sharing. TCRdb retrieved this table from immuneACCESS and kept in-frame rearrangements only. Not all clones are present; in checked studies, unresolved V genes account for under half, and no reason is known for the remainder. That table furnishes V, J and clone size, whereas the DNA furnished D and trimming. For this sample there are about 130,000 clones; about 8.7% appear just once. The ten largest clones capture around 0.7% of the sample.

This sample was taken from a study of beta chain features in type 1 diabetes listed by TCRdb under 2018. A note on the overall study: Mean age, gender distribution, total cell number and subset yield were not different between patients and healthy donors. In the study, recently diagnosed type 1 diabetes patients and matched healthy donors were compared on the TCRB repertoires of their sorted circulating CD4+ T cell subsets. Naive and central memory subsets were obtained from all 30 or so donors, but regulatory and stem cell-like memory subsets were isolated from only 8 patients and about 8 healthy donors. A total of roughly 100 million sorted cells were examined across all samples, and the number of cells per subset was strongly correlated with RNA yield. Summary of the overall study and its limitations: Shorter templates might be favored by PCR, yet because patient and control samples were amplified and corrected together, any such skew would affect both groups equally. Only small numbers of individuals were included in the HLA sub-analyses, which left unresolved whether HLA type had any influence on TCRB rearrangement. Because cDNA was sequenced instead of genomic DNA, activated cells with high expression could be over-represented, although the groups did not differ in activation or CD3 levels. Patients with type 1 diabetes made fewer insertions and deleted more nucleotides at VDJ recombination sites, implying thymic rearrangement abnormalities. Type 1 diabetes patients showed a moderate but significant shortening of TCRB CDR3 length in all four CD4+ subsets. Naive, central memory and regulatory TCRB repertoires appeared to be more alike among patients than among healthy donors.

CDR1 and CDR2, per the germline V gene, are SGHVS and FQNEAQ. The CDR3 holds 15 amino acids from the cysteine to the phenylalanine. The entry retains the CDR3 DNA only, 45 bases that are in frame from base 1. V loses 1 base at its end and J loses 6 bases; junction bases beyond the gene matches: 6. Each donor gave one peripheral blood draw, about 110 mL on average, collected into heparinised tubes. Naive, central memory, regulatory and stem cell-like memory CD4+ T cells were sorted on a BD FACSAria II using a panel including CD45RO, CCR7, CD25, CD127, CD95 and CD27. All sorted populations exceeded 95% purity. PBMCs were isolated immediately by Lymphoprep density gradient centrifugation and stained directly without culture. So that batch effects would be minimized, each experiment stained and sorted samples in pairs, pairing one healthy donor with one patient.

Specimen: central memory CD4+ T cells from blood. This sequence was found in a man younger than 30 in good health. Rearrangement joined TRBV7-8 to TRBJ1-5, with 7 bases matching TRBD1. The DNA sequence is TGTGCCAGCAGCTTAGACAGGGGAAGAACTCAGCCCCAGCATTTT. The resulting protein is CASSLDRGRTQPQHF. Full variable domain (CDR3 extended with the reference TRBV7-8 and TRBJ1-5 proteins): GAGVSQSPRYKVAKRGQDVALRCDPISGHVSLFWYQQALGQGPEFLTYFQNEAQLDKSGLPSDRFFAERPEGSVSTLKIQRTQQEDSAVYLCASSLDRGRTQPQHFGDGTRLSIL.